The 30 T cell receptor beta chains given below trace back to one sample, sequenced in a study of CXCR3-negative and CXCR3-positive naive CD8 T cells. In preparing the TRB cDNA libraries, 5' RACE with UMI labels was used. TCRdb re-analyzed the 5' RACE reads; it lists each CDR3 protein once, without DNA. Recorded for this sample: 56,000 or so distinct CDR3 sequences. The sequencing input was memory CD8+ T cells from blood. The receptor set was obtained from a human donor in good health. Some clones in this sample may be carry-over from other donors' samples.

The chain joins TRBV6-2 or TRBV6-3 to TRBJ1-1. The CDR3 has 14 amino acids. The germline gives CDR1 MNHEY, CDR2 SVGEGT. This chain's CDR3 is CASSYSTENTEAFF.

J is TRBJ1-3 and V is TRBV14. CDR3 size: 14 residues. Germline lookup yields CDR1 SGHDN and CDR2 FVKESK. The CDR3 loop is CASSHHLSGNTIYF. The whole variable domain, remainder taken from reference TRBV14 and TRBJ1-3, is EAGVTQFPSHSVIEKGQTVTLRCDPISGHDNLYWYRRVMGKEIKFLLHFVKESKQDESGMPNNRFLAERTGGTYSTLKVQPAELEDSGVYFCASSHHLSGNTIYFGEGSWLTVV.

J is TRBJ2-2 and V is TRBV7-6. The V gene's germline CDR1 is SGHVS and CDR2 FNYEAQ. CDR3 length: 14 amino acids. The CDR3 sequence: CASSLAGEGGELFF. The entire variable domain, with the rest obtained from reference TRBV7-6 and TRBJ2-2, is as follows: GAGVSQSPRYKVTKRGQDVALRCDPISGHVSLYWYRQALGQGPEFLTYFNYEAQQDKSGLPNDRFSAERPEGSISTLTIQRTEQRDSAMYRCASSLAGEGGELFFGEGSRLTVL.

The chain joins TRBV5-5 to TRBJ2-7; TCRdb outputs TRBD2, but without DNA this stays unchecked. The CDR3 loop spans 17 amino acids. Germline V gene lookup returns CDR1 SGHKS and CDR2 YYEKEE (reference sequence). The CDR3 loop is CASSSPTKGGVGYEQYF.

V gene TRBV28 combines with J gene TRBJ1-2; the TRBD1 assignment by TCRdb is unverifiable without DNA. CDR3 length: 15 amino acids. CDR1 is MDHEN, CDR2 SYDVKM, per germline. Here the CDR3 reads CASSPLTSYGEGYTF.

J is TRBJ2-7 and V is TRBV11-2; the D gene TCRdb calls, TRBD1, cannot be checked with no DNA. This CDR3 region has 15 residues. CDR1 SGHAT and CDR2 FQNNGV come from the germline V gene. This CDR3 is CASSYQGAGTYEQYF.

V usage is TRBV5-6 and J usage is TRBJ1-1. The CDR3 runs to 13 residues. Germline CDR1 is SGHDT and CDR2 is YYEEEE. CDR3 in amino acids: CASSLAPVTEAFF.

The rearrangement links TRBV5-1 to TRBJ2-7; the TCRdb call, TRBD1, lacks DNA for checking. Germline V gene data show CDR1 as SGHRS and CDR2 as YFSETQ. This CDR3 is 14 amino acids long. The CDR3 loop reads CASSFTGDPYEQYF. Full variable domain (rest looked up from reference TRBV5-1 and TRBJ2-7): KAGVTQTPRYLIKTRGQQVTLSCSPISGHRSVSWYQQTPGQGLQFLFEYFSETQRNKGNFPGRFSGRQFSNSRSEMNVSTLELGDSALYLCASSFTGDPYEQYFGPGTRLTVT.

The CDR3 loop reads CASSFQAGGYNEQFF. The chain couples TRBV7-8 to TRBJ2-1; lacking DNA, the TRBD2 call made by TCRdb goes unchecked. The CDR3 has 15 amino acids. Germline V gene lookup returns CDR1 SGHVS and CDR2 FQNEAQ.

The chain carries TRBV27 and TRBJ2-1. The CDR3 consists of 14 residues. CDR1 and CDR2 from the germline V gene are MNHEY and SMNVEV (reference sequence). The CDR3 loop is CASSYRKPDNEQFF.

This chain connects TRBV9 to TRBJ1-1. The germline V gene has CDR1 SGDLS and CDR2 YYNGEE. The CDR3 runs 13 residues. The CDR3: CASSVSENTEAFF.

The chain employs TRBV11-2 and TRBJ2-6; TCRdb calls TRBD1, which cannot be checked without DNA. The CDR3 extends over 15 amino acids. Germline CDR1 SGHAT, CDR2 FQNNGV. CDR3 protein: CASTPFGAGANVLTF.

The chain combines TRBV9 with TRBJ2-1. Germline V gives CDR1 SGDLS, CDR2 YYNGEE. The CDR3 spans 16 residues. The CDR3 is CASSVEKGFSFDEQFF.

V is TRBV12-3 or TRBV12-4 and J is TRBJ1-1. The CDR3 runs 13 residues. The chain's CDR3 is CASSSRMNTEAFF.

This chain connects TRBV7-3 to TRBJ2-3. The CDR3 has 15 amino acids. Germline V gene data show CDR1 as SGHTA and CDR2 as FQGTGA. CDR3 in amino acids: CASSLGLTSTDTHYF.

The chain employs TRBV5-5 and TRBJ2-3; the D gene TCRdb calls, TRBD1, cannot be checked with no DNA. The CDR3 spans 14 residues. Per germline, CDR1 SGHKS and CDR2 YYEKEE (reference sequence). The CDR3 here is CASSLAPGTDTQYF.

The chain couples TRBV29-1 to TRBJ2-7; TCRdb returns TRBD1, unconfirmable since there is no DNA. This CDR3 has 17 amino acids. The germline CDR1 and CDR2 sequences are SQVTM and ANQGSEA. CDR3 loop: CSVEGKSGTDNSYEQYF.

This rearrangement joins TRBV4-3 to TRBJ2-7; with no DNA, the TCRdb D assignment of TRBD1 cannot be verified. The germline gives CDR1 LGHNA, CDR2 YSLEER. The CDR3 covers 15 residues. CDR3 amino acids: CASSQGWTGTYEQYF.

The V gene is TRBV29-1, the J gene TRBJ2-4; TCRdb reports TRBD1, a call that lacks DNA to check it against. Germline CDR1 and CDR2: SQVTM and ANQGSEA. The CDR3 has 16 residues. The CDR3 sequence is CSVEDGGDRDKNIQYF.

This sequence joins TRBV5-5 and TRBJ2-7. Looked up from germline, CDR1 is SGHKS and CDR2 is YYEKEE (reference sequence). The CDR3 is made up of 14 amino acids. CDR3 sequence reads: CASSWDRGAYEQYF.

This chain uses TRBV7-6 with TRBJ1-1. The CDR3 runs 15 residues. Looked up from germline, CDR1 is SGHVS and CDR2 is FNYEAQ. The CDR3 loop reads CASSLARGERTEAFF.

CDR3 sequence reads: CASSQEVTHSYEQYF. This chain connects TRBV4-3 to TRBJ2-7. Looked up from germline, CDR1 is LGHNA and CDR2 is YSLEER. This CDR3 is 15 amino acids long.

Judged by frequency, this clonotype is large. The chain uses TRBV4-1 and TRBJ2-1; there is no DNA to check the TCRdb D call of TRBD2. Germline lookup yields CDR1 MGHRA and CDR2 YSYEKL. The CDR3 totals 15 residues. The CDR3 is CASSHSSGAYNEQFF.

The chain joins TRBV4-2 to TRBJ2-1; there is no DNA to check the TCRdb D call of TRBD2. CDR3 length equals 16 residues. The germline V gene has CDR1 LGHNA and CDR2 YNFKEQ. This chain's CDR3 is CASSLPAGYVDNEQFF.

J is TRBJ1-2 and V is TRBV14. The V gene's germline CDR1 is SGHDN and CDR2 FVKESK. The CDR3 has 14 amino acids. CDR3 loop: CASSQAAWGYGYTF.

The chain combines TRBV6-6 with TRBJ1-6; without DNA, the TCRdb call of TRBD1 cannot be checked. Germline V gene data show CDR1 as MNHNY and CDR2 as SVGAGI (reference sequence). This CDR3 spans 14 amino acids. CDR3 residues: CASSTTGEGSPLHF.

This chain links TRBV6-5 with TRBJ1-3. The germline V gene encodes CDR1 MNHEY and CDR2 SVGAGI. The CDR3 is 18 residues long. This CDR3 reads CASSYSFLGTALGNTIYF.

The CDR3 here is CAGSPIGLAGTDTQYF. The rearrangement uses TRBV7-2 and TRBJ2-3; absent DNA, TCRdb's TRBD2 call cannot be checked. Germline-derived CDR1 and CDR2 are SGHTA and FQGNSA. The CDR3 runs to 16 residues.

The CDR3 sequence: CARGRGLSIPYEQYF. The gene calls are TRBV10-1 and TRBJ2-7; the TRBD1 assignment by TCRdb is unverifiable without DNA. Per germline, CDR1 WNHNN and CDR2 SYGVQD (reference sequence). The CDR3 contains 15 residues.

The CDR3 loop is CASSLLTGLPEAFF. V usage is TRBV7-9 and J usage is TRBJ1-1. The CDR3 consists of 14 residues. Germline-derived CDR1 and CDR2 are SEHNR and FQNEAQ (reference sequence).